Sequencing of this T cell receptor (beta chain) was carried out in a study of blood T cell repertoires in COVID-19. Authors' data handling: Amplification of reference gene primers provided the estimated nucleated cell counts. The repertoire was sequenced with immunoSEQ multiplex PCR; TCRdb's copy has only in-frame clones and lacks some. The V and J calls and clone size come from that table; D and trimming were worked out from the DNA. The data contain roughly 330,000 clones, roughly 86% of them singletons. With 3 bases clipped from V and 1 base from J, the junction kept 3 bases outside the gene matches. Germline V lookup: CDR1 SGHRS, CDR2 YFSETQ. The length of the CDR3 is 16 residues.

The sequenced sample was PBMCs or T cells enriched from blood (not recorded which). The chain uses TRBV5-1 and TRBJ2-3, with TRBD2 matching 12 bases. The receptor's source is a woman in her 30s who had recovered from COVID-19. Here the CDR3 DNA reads TGCGCCAGCAGCTCCCGGACTAGCGGGGGCACAGATACGCAGTATTTT. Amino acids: CASSSRTSGGTDTQYF.